The 5 T cell receptor beta chains reported below all come from one sample, sequenced in a study of TIL therapy for anti-PD-1-resistant metastatic lung cancer. This was the immunoSEQ v3 assay. Repertoires were generated with immunoSEQ multiplex PCR, while TCRdb's copy carries only in-frame clones and drops some. The data show about 6,300 clones, over 65% seen once. Time point of the sample: pre-treatment sample, taken before nivolumab and TIL therapy. Pleural nodules or supraclavicular lymph nodes made up most of the excised metastases sampled. The source material was tumor tissue, sampled at baseline. Every receptor here comes from a person between 25 and 79 years old with non-small cell lung cancer.

V is TRBV7-2 and J is TRBJ2-3; TRBD2 aligns across 8 bases. The V segment lost 5 bases and the J segment 6 bases; nucleotides outside the gene matches: 7. Germline loops: CDR1 SGHTA, CDR2 FQGNSA. The length of the CDR3 is 14 residues. This CDR3 is CASSPGLERDTQYF. CDR3 in DNA: TGTGCCAGCAGCCCGGGACTAGAAAGGGATACGCAGTATTTT. The whole variable domain, remainder taken from reference TRBV7-2 and TRBJ2-3, is GAGVSQSPSNKVTEKGKDVELRCDPISGHTALYWYRQSLGQGLEFLIYFQGNSAPDKSGLPSDRFSAERTGGSVSTLTIQRTQQEDSAVYLCASSPGLERDTQYFGPGTRLTVL.

The chain combines TRBV6-5 with TRBJ1-6; D gene unclear. Trimming pared 2 bases from V and 5 bases from J, leaving 7 bases between. The CDR3 consists of 14 residues. The V gene's germline CDR1 is MNHEY and CDR2 SVGAGI. The CDR3 region has the DNA TGTGCCAGCAGTTACCGTCCGAATAATTCACCCCTCCACTTT. It specifies CASSYRPNNSPLHF.

This clone has only one observation. J is TRBJ2-3 and V is TRBV5-6; 12 nucleotides agree with TRBD2. V was pared by 1 base and J by 5 bases, with 5 bases of the junction left unmatched. The length of the CDR3 is 16 residues. The germline V gene encodes CDR1 SGHDT and CDR2 YYEEEE. The CDR3 region is CASSLPSSGRVDTQYF. CDR3 sequence (DNA): TGTGCCAGCAGCTTGCCTTCTAGCGGGAGGGTAGATACGCAGTATTTT.

This chain links TRBV3-1 (or the pseudogene TRBV3-2) with TRBJ2-6; D remains ambiguous. CDR3 length: 19 amino acids. V lost 4 bases and J lost 4, with 23 bases in between. Germline V gives CDR1 LGHDT, CDR2 YNNKEL (reference sequence). CDR3 in DNA: TGTGCCAGCAGCCTTCCTGGCCATGCCTCCAAGGCCGGGGCCAACGTCCTGACTTTC. Its translation is CASSLPGHASKAGANVLTF.

This clone occurred once. The chain combines TRBV5-1 with TRBJ2-1; D gene ambiguous. The V and J ends lost 0 bases and 4 bases respectively, with 8 bases between them. This CDR3 has 14 amino acids. Germline V gene sequence: CDR1 SGHRS, CDR2 YFSETQ. This chain's CDR3 is CASSLAVLYNEQFF. DNA of the CDR3: TGCGCCAGCAGCTTGGCAGTACTGTACAATGAGCAGTTCTTC.